This T cell receptor (beta chain) was documented in a study of shared clonotypes between healthy human individuals. Study background: CD4 naive cells filled three plates per donor, CD4 memory three, CD8 naive two and CD8 memory one.

Measured with immunoSEQ multiplex PCR; TCRdb has only the in-frame clones, and not every one. Found here are about 2.5 million clones, under 95% of them singletons; the top ten hold around 0.35%. The germline V gene has CDR1 SGHVS and CDR2 FQNEAQ. Trimming removed 7 bases at V and 0 bases at J, with 16 bases between. This CDR3 is 17 amino acids long. Sequencing used naive CD4+ T cells from PBMCs. Documented subset: CD45RA+ positively selected. The clonotype originates from a man younger than 35 in good health. Some clones in this sample may be carry-over from other donors' samples. This sequence joins TRBV7-8 and TRBJ2-6; maybe TRBD2 (5 bases). CDR3 sequence reads: CASKLRARDSGANVLTF. The DNA of the CDR3 is TGTGCCAGCAAACTTAGGGCTCGGGACTCTGGGGCCAACGTCCTGACTTTC.